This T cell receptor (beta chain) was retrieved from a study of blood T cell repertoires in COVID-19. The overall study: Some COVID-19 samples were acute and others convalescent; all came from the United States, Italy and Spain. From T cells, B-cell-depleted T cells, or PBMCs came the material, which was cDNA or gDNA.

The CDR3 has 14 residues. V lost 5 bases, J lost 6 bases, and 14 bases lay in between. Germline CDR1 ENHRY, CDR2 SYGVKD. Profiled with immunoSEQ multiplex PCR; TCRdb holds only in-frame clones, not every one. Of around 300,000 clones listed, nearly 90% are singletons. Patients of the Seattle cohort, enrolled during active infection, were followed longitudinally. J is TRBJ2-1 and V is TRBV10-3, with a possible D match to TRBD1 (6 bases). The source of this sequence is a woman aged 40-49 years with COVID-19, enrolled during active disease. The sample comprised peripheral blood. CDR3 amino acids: CAISRTETGNEQFF. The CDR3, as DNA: TGTGCCATCAGTCGGACAGAAACGGGCAATGAGCAGTTCTTC.